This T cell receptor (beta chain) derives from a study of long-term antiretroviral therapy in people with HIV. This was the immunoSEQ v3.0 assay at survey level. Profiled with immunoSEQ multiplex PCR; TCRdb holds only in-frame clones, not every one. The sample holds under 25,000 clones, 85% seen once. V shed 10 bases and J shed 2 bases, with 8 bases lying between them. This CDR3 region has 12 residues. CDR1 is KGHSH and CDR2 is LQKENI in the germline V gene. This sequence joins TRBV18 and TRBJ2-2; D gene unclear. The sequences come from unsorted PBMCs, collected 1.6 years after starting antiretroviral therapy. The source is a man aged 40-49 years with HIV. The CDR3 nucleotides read TGTGCCATGCTTGTCAACACCGGGGAGCTGTTTTTT. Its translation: CAMLVNTGELFF.